The TCR beta chain under discussion was sequenced for a study of cytomegalovirus exposure and HLA in healthy donors. Study information: Among approximately 390 genotyped donors, roughly 81% fell in the Caucasian-associated ancestry cluster. Whole-study results and caveats: Common viral pathogens seemed to be connected with several of the most significant clusters, according to a later analysis. There were three CMV-associated chains whose specificity for CMV antigens was confirmed in vitro.

13 Jbeta primers and 60 Vbeta primers were used for the PCR. This table comes from immunoSEQ multiplex PCR, and its TCRdb copy is limited to in-frame clones, with some not included. The sample contains 150,000 to 200,000 clones, under 85% of which appear only once. About this clone itself: What it recognizes is unknown.

V was pared by 2 bases and J by 4 bases, with 11 bases between. Germline V lookup: CDR1 MDHEN, CDR2 SYDVKM. CDR3 length: 14 residues. Regarding donors, all were healthy bone marrow donors. The sequence was obtained from a woman in her twenties or thirties in good health and CMV-seronegative. Sequenced: PBMCs. The V gene is TRBV28, the J gene TRBJ1-2, with D maybe TRBD1 (6 bases). CDR3 sequence: CASSLSGGGYGYTF. The CDR3 nucleotides are TGTGCCAGCAGTTTAAGCGGGGGCGGCTATGGCTACACCTTC.